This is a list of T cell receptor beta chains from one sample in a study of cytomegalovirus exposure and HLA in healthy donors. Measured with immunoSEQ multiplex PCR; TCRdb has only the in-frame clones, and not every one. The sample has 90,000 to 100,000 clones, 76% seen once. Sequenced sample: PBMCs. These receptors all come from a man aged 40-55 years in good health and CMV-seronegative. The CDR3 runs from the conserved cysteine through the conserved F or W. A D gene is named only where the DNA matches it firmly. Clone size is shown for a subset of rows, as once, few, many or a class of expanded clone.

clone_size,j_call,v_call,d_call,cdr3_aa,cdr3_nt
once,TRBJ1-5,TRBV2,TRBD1,CASNVGGGGRQPQHF,TGTGCCAGCAATGTAGGCGGAGGGGGCAGGCAGCCCCAGCATTTT
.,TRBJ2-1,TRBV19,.,CASSIDVGASSYNEQFF,TGTGCCAGTAGTATAGATGTAGGGGCCAGCTCCTACAATGAGCAGTTCTTC
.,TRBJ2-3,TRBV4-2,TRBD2,CASSQDKGTTSTDTQYF,TGTGCCAGCAGCCAAGACAAAGGGACTACTAGCACAGATACGCAGTATTTT
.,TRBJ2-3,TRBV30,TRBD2,CAWSGYSGRPDTQYF,TGTGCCTGGAGTGGTTACAGCGGGAGGCCAGATACGCAGTATTTT
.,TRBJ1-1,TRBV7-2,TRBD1,CASSLEGRGREAFF,TGTGCCAGCAGCTTAGAGGGTAGGGGGCGCGAAGCTTTCTTT
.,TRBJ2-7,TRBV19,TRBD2,CANRGSGGYEQYF,TGTGCGAATAGGGGTAGCGGGGGGTACGAGCAGTACTTC
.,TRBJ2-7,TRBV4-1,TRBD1,CASSQVGTELQYEQYF,TGCGCCAGCAGCCAGGTCGGGACAGAATTACAATACGAGCAGTACTTC
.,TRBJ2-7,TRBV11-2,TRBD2,CASSLGTSGRLFDEQYF,TGTGCCAGCAGCTTAGGGACTAGCGGGAGGTTATTCGACGAGCAGTACTTC
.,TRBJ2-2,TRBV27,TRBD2,CASQLAGGVAGELFF,TGTGCCAGCCAACTAGCGGGAGGAGTGGCCGGGGAGCTGTTTTTT
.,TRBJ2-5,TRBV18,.,CASSPPERQETQYF,TGTGCCAGCTCACCACCGGAGCGGCAAGAGACCCAGTACTTC
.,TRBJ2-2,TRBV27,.,CASKWGVGNTGELFF,TGTGCCAGCAAGTGGGGGGTTGGGAACACCGGGGAGCTGTTTTTT
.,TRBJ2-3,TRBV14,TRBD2,CASSHPVRWGGGTDTQYF,TGTGCCAGCAGCCACCCAGTCCGATGGGGGGGTGGCACAGATACGCAGTATTTT
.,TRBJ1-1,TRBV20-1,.,CSGYKNIEAFF,TGCAGTGGATACAAGAACATTGAAGCTTTCTTT
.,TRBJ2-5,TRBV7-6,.,CASSLEGVTQYF,TGTGCCAGCAGCTTAGAGGGAGTGACCCAGTACTTC
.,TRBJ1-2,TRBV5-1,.,CASGGGGDNGYTF,TGCGCCAGCGGGGGGGGCGGTGACAATGGCTACACCTTC
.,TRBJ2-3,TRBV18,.,CASSPDSAITDTQYF,TGTGCCAGCTCACCGGACAGCGCTATTACAGATACGCAGTATTTT
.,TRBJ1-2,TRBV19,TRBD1,CASSIGHRGYGYTF,TGTGCCAGTAGTATAGGTCACAGGGGCTATGGCTACACCTTC
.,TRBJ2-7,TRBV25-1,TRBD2,CASSEHVGRAYEQYF,TGTGCCAGCAGTGAACATGTCGGGAGGGCGTACGAGCAGTACTTC